The clone carrying this TCR beta chain was observed a single time. As yet, its antigen is unknown. The entry originates in a study of T cell responses to AZD1222 COVID-19 vaccine. The data were produced by immunoSEQ multiplex PCR, yet TCRdb's version contains in-frame clones alone and is incomplete. The sample holds 100,000 or so clones, around 84% seen once. Study results and caveats: Spike-spanning, vaccine-associated CD4 TCRs were dominant at 160-218 and 743-854. It was only after the peak T cell response that any repertoires were sampled. Increased Spike-specific TCR breadth and depth were observed after two AZD1222 doses. Seropositive at baseline were only six or seven AZD1222 recipients.

The V gene end was trimmed by 0 bases and the J gene end by 6 bases; junction bases not matched to a gene: 10. This CDR3 spans 17 amino acids. CDR1 and CDR2 from the germline V gene are LGHNA and YSLEER. The chain is built from TRBV4-3 and TRBJ2-1; TRBD2 aligns across 8 bases. The TCR sequence derives from an adult in good health. The sample was peripheral blood, taken on day 0 of AZD1222 vaccination. Written as DNA, the CDR3 is TGCGCCAGCAGCCAAGAGAGCGGCGGGAGGTATAGCAATGAGCAGTTCTTC. Its translation is CASSQESGGRYSNEQFF.